The T cell receptor (beta chain) described here comes from a study of T cell clonality in common variable immunodeficiency. Findings and caveats of the study: In common variable immunodeficiency, TCR beta chains reportedly carried fewer deletions and N-nucleotide insertions.

This clone was counted only a few times. Antigen specificity is unknown. The DNA ends 3 residues before the CDR3 does, and the rest of the CDR3 is filled in from the germline J gene. The ends were cut back, 7 bases at V and 3 bases at J, with 13 bases in the middle. The germline CDR1 and CDR2 sequences are MNHEY and SVGEGT. The CDR3 runs 13 residues. Donors gave 5 to 8 ml heparinized peripheral whole blood. Clones were sequenced by immunoSEQ multiplex PCR, and TCRdb holds only the in-frame ones, with some missing. The record shows some 30,000 clones for this sample, with no singletons present. The sample taken for sequencing was peripheral blood mononuclear cells. The chain couples TRBV6-2 or TRBV6-3 to TRBJ2-7; D unresolved. This clonotype originated in a human donor with common variable immunodeficiency. The CDR3 is CASTRTPNYEQYF. The part of the CDR3 DNA that was read is TGTGCCAGCACCCGAACTCCTAACTACGAG.